Presented here are 25 T cell receptor beta chains from one specimen sequenced in a study of CD8+CD57+ T cells in acquired aplastic anemia. Patients chosen for sequencing had CD8+CD57+ cells that had expanded, as shown by flow cytometry. Genomic DNA templated the TCR beta VDJ and CDR3 profiling. TCRdb processed the reads anew with MiXCR; each CDR3 protein has one entry. The repertoire includes about 150,000 distinct CDR3 sequences, 40% to 60% of them detected once, and under 35% sits in the top ten. Sequencing used sorted CD4+, CD8+, or CD8+CD57+ T cells (not recorded which) from PBMCs. These receptors were collected from a human donor with aplastic anemia.

This clonotype was counted many times. The chain uses TRBV10-1 and TRBJ2-4, with D unresolved. Trimming cost V 3 bases and J 6 bases, with 12 bases left between them. The CDR3 spans 14 residues. Germline V gene lookup returns CDR1 WNHNN and CDR2 SYGVQD (reference sequence). CDR3 amino acids: CASSDIRSTNIQYF. CDR3 DNA: TGCGCCAGCAGTGATATCAGGTCGACAAACATTCAGTACTTC.

This clonotype was seen only a few times. J is TRBJ1-5 and V is TRBV6-1, with 8 bases aligning to TRBD1. The CDR3 sequence is 15 residues long. Germline V gives CDR1 MNHNS, CDR2 SASEGT. J was trimmed by 2 bases and V by 5 bases; bases with no gene match: 5. CDR3 nucleotide sequence: TGTGCCAGCAGTCCAGGGACAGGTCGCAATCAGCCCCAGCATTTT. Amino acid sequence: CASSPGTGRNQPQHF.

In its sample, this clonotype was seen a few times. V and J are TRBV2 and TRBJ2-5; no clear D. The CDR3 consists of 12 residues. Germline CDR1 is SNHLY and CDR2 is FYNNEI. Trimming cost V 9 bases and J 5 bases, with 13 bases left between them. CDR3 amino acids: CARDTLGETQYF. The CDR3 nucleotides are TGTGCCAGAGATACATTGGGGGAGACCCAGTACTTC. Using reference TRBV2 and TRBJ2-5 for the parts outside the CDR3, the full variable domain is EPEVTQTPSHQVTQMGQEVILRCVPISNHLYFYWYRQILGQKVEFLVSFYNNEISEKSEIFDDQFSVERPDGSNFTLKIRSTKLEDSAMYFCARDTLGETQYFGPGTRLLVL.

On this clonotype: A clone one base away is much larger, so this may be a read error. V and J are TRBV6-1 and TRBJ1-1; 7 positions agree with TRBD1. The CDR3 has 14 residues. From germline, CDR1 is MNHNS and CDR2 SASEGT. The V and J ends lost 6 bases and 0 bases, in that order; junction bases with no gene match: 4. DNA of the CDR3: TGTGCCAGCAGATGGACAGGCATGAACACTGAAGCTTTCTTT. This sequence encodes CASRWTGMNTEAFF.

This clonotype came up many times. The rearrangement uses TRBV20-1 and TRBJ2-1; 9 bases align to TRBD1. V gave up 8 bases and J gave up 9 bases; unmatched junction bases: 5. The CDR3 extends over 11 amino acids. Germline CDR1 is DFQATT and CDR2 is SNEGSKA (reference sequence). This chain's CDR3 is CSLTGGVEQFF. The CDR3 DNA follows: TGCAGTTTAACAGGGGGCGTTGAGCAGTTCTTC.

The sample holds many counts of this clonotype. The J gene is TRBJ2-3, the V gene TRBV9, with 8 bases matching TRBD2. With 4 bases clipped from V and 4 bases from J, the junction kept 11 bases outside the gene matches. CDR3 size: 16 residues. From germline, CDR1 is SGDLS and CDR2 YYNGEE. The CDR3 is CASSSSGAGGSDTQYF. In nucleotides, the CDR3 is TGTGCCAGCAGCAGCTCCGGGGCGGGAGGCTCAGATACGCAGTATTTT.

V is TRBV4-3 and J is TRBJ1-6; no reliable D call. V lost 1 base and J lost 7, with 11 bases in between. The CDR3 consists of 15 residues. Looked up from germline, CDR1 is LGHNA and CDR2 is YSLEER. The CDR3 DNA reads TGCGCCAGCAGCCAAGTCTACCAAAAAAATTCACCCCTCCACTTT. Residues: CASSQVYQKNSPLHF.

This clonotype was seen more than once but under ten times. A read error may be the cause here, since a much bigger clone is one base away. The gene calls are TRBV10-2 and TRBJ2-7, with D possibly matching TRBD2 (5 bases). Germline V CDR1 and CDR2: WSHSY, SAAADI. The CDR3 contains 14 residues. As DNA, the CDR3 is TGCAGTGCCAGCGCGCGGGTGAGCTCCTACGGGCAGTACTTC. Its translation: CSASARVSSYGQYF.

Concerning this clonotype itself: A much larger clone sits a single nucleotide away, making a read error possible. The chain is built from TRBV9 and TRBJ2-7; the match to TRBD2 covers 8 bases. After removal of 2 bases from V and 2 bases from J, the junction contained 6 bases not matched to a gene. The V gene's germline CDR1 is SGDLS and CDR2 YYNGEE. The CDR3 contains 15 residues. The CDR3 sequence is CASSVGSGIAYEQYF. Here the CDR3 DNA reads TGTGCCAGCAGCGTCGGTAGCGGGATTGCCTACGAGCAGTACTTC.

This sequence joins TRBV24-1 and TRBJ1-1, with D perhaps TRBD1 (5 bases). This CDR3 is 13 amino acids long. Germline CDR1 is KGHDR and CDR2 is SFDVKD. V was trimmed by 4 bases and J by 5 bases, leaving 10 bases between them. CDR3 DNA: TGTGCCACCAGTGACCACTGGGGGACTGAAGCTTTCTTT. The encoded protein is CATSDHWGTEAFF.

The chain joins TRBV12-3 or TRBV12-4 to TRBJ2-5; 8 positions match TRBD2. The CDR3 consists of 14 residues. V gave up 9 bases and J gave up 2 bases; unmatched junction bases: 8. Written as DNA, the CDR3 is TGTGCCAGTCTAGCGGGCCGGGGGCAAGAGACCCAGTACTTC. This translates into CASLAGRGQETQYF.

The chain combines TRBV7-2 with TRBJ2-2; D remains unclear. V was cut by 6 bases and J by 6 bases, with 11 bases left in between. CDR3 length equals 13 residues. Germline V gene lookup returns CDR1 SGHTA and CDR2 FQGNSA. The CDR3 coding sequence is TGTGCCAGCAGTAAGACGGTCGCCGGGGAGCTGTTTTTT. Translating it yields CASSKTVAGELFF. Filled out from reference TRBV7-2 and TRBJ2-2, the complete variable domain reads GAGVSQSPSNKVTEKGKDVELRCDPISGHTALYWYRQSLGQGLEFLIYFQGNSAPDKSGLPSDRFSAERTGGSVSTLTIQRTQQEDSAVYLCASSKTVAGELFFGEGSRLTVL.

This clonotype was recorded many times. The rearrangement links TRBV6-1 to TRBJ1-6; D remains unclear. Trimming shortened V by 8 bases and J by 5 bases, and 7 bases separated the two germline ends. CDR1 is MNHNS and CDR2 is SASEGT in the germline V gene. CDR3 length: 12 amino acids. In nucleotides, the CDR3 is TGTGCCAGCGACCCGGATAATTCACCCCTCCACTTT. It translates to CASDPDNSPLHF.

The rearrangement links TRBV7-4 to TRBJ2-3, with TRBD2 matching 8 bases. CDR1 SGHVT and CDR2 SQSDAQ come from the germline V gene. This CDR3 has 16 amino acids. The V and J ends lost 1 base and 3 bases, in that order; junction bases with no gene match: 6. CDR3 coding DNA: TGTGCCAGCAGCTTAGGGCCCAGCGGGAGTACAGATACGCAGTATTTT. It encodes CASSLGPSGSTDTQYF.

This clonotype occurred once. The chain has TRBV5-1 and TRBJ2-1; D is unclear. Germline V lookup: CDR1 SGHRS, CDR2 YFSETQ. Deletions cut 3 bases from V and 7 bases from J, with 11 bases between. The CDR3 is 13 residues long. The CDR3 region is CASSSTTPNEQFF. The CDR3 DNA sequence: TGCGCCAGCAGCTCCACCACCCCAAATGAGCAGTTCTTC.

The rearrangement joins TRBV29-1 to TRBJ2-7; D is unclear. With 5 bases removed from V and 5 bases from J, the gap between germline ends came to 13 bases. The CDR3 consists of 12 residues. Germline CDR1 and CDR2: SQVTM and ANQGSEA. The CDR3 DNA is TGCAGCGTTAGCGCCGCGGCTAACGAGCAGTACTTC. Protein product: CSVSAAANEQYF.

The chain combines TRBV2 with TRBJ1-2; D gene unclear. V lost 2 bases to trimming and J lost 4 bases, with 14 bases between them. CDR1 and CDR2 from the germline V gene are SNHLY and FYNNEI. The CDR3 extends over 15 amino acids. CDR3 DNA: TGTGCCAGCAGTGAAATTGGCAGATCGAGCTATGGCTACACCTTC. Amino acid sequence: CASSEIGRSSYGYTF.

The V and J genes are TRBV24-1 and TRBJ2-7; D unclear. Deletions cut 6 bases from V and 6 bases from J, with 11 bases between. Germline CDR1 is KGHDR and CDR2 is SFDVKD. This CDR3 has 12 amino acids. CDR3 sequence: CATSHKGREQYF. The CDR3 nucleotides are TGTGCCACCAGTCATAAAGGGCGCGAGCAGTACTTC.

This clonotype was counted many times. V usage is TRBV7-8 and J usage is TRBJ1-1, with 7 bases matching TRBD1. The V segment lost 4 bases and the J segment 6 bases; nucleotides outside the gene matches: 5. Germline CDR1 is SGHVS and CDR2 is FQNEAQ. The CDR3 length is 13 residues. CDR3 amino acids: CASSSGTVPEAFF. The CDR3 nucleotides are TGTGCCAGCAGCTCAGGGACAGTGCCTGAAGCTTTCTTT.

This clonotype was seen ten or more times. The chain couples TRBV9 to TRBJ1-6; 7 nucleotides line up with TRBD1. The CDR3 runs to 15 residues. The V gene end was trimmed by 3 bases and the J gene end by 7 bases; junction bases not matched to a gene: 7. CDR1 and CDR2 from the germline V gene are SGDLS and YYNGEE. The CDR3 region is CASSATGSVNSPLHF. DNA of the CDR3: TGTGCCAGCAGCGCGACAGGGAGTGTAAATTCACCCCTCCACTTT. The complete variable domain, with remaining parts taken from reference TRBV9 and TRBJ1-6, reads DSGVTQTPKHLITATGQRVTLRCSPRSGDLSVYWYQQSLDQGLQFLIQYYNGEERAKGNILERFSAQQFPDLHSELNLSSLELGDSALYFCASSATGSVNSPLHFGNGTRLTVT.

This clonotype was recorded a few times. The V and J genes are TRBV7-8 and TRBJ2-7, with 9 bases identical to TRBD1. The germline V gene has CDR1 SGHVS and CDR2 FQNEAQ. This CDR3 spans 13 amino acids. Unmatched junction bases numbered 6, after V lost 8 bases and J lost 4 bases. CDR3 nucleotides: TGTGCCAGCGGTTTACAGGGGGCTTACGAGCAGTACTTC. Its translation is CASGLQGAYEQYF. Filled out from reference TRBV7-8 and TRBJ2-7, the complete variable domain reads GAGVSQSPRYKVAKRGQDVALRCDPISGHVSLFWYQQALGQGPEFLTYFQNEAQLDKSGLPSDRFFAERPEGSVSTLKIQRTQQEDSAVYLCASGLQGAYEQYFGPGTRLTVT.

The gene calls are TRBV14 and TRBJ2-1; weak D call: TRBD2 (5 bases). V lost 4 bases and J 10 bases, leaving 17 bases between the germline ends. The length of the CDR3 is 14 residues. Germline assignment: CDR1 SGHDN and CDR2 FVKESK. Written as DNA, the CDR3 is TGTGCCAGCAGCCGAACGTTGATGAGCGGCGAGCAGTTCTTC. Encoded protein: CASSRTLMSGEQFF.

The rearrangement links TRBV20-1 to TRBJ1-2; maybe TRBD1 (5 bases). The CDR3 has 13 amino acids. The V and J ends lost 7 bases and 3 bases respectively, with 15 bases between them. From germline, CDR1 is DFQATT and CDR2 SNEGSKA (reference sequence). CDR3 DNA: TGCAGTGGATCCGGGACGGACGACTATGGCTACACCTTC. Translation gives CSGSGTDDYGYTF.

This sequence joins TRBV6-1 and TRBJ1-2; possible D gene TRBD1, 6 bases. In germline, CDR1 is MNHNS, CDR2 SASEGT. V lost 7 bases, J lost 4 bases, and 13 bases lay in between. This CDR3 region has 13 residues. This chain's CDR3 is CASTRGGLYGYTF. CDR3 bases: TGTGCCAGCACCCGAGGGGGGCTCTATGGCTACACCTTC.

In its sample, this clonotype was seen many times. This chain connects TRBV12-3 or TRBV12-4 to TRBJ2-1; 7 positions match TRBD1. The ends lost 3 bases at V and 5 bases at J; junction bases unmatched: 10. The CDR3 loop spans 16 amino acids. The chain's CDR3 is CASSFPGLRGHNEQFF. The CDR3 DNA reads TGTGCCAGCAGTTTCCCAGGACTTAGGGGGCACAATGAGCAGTTCTTC.